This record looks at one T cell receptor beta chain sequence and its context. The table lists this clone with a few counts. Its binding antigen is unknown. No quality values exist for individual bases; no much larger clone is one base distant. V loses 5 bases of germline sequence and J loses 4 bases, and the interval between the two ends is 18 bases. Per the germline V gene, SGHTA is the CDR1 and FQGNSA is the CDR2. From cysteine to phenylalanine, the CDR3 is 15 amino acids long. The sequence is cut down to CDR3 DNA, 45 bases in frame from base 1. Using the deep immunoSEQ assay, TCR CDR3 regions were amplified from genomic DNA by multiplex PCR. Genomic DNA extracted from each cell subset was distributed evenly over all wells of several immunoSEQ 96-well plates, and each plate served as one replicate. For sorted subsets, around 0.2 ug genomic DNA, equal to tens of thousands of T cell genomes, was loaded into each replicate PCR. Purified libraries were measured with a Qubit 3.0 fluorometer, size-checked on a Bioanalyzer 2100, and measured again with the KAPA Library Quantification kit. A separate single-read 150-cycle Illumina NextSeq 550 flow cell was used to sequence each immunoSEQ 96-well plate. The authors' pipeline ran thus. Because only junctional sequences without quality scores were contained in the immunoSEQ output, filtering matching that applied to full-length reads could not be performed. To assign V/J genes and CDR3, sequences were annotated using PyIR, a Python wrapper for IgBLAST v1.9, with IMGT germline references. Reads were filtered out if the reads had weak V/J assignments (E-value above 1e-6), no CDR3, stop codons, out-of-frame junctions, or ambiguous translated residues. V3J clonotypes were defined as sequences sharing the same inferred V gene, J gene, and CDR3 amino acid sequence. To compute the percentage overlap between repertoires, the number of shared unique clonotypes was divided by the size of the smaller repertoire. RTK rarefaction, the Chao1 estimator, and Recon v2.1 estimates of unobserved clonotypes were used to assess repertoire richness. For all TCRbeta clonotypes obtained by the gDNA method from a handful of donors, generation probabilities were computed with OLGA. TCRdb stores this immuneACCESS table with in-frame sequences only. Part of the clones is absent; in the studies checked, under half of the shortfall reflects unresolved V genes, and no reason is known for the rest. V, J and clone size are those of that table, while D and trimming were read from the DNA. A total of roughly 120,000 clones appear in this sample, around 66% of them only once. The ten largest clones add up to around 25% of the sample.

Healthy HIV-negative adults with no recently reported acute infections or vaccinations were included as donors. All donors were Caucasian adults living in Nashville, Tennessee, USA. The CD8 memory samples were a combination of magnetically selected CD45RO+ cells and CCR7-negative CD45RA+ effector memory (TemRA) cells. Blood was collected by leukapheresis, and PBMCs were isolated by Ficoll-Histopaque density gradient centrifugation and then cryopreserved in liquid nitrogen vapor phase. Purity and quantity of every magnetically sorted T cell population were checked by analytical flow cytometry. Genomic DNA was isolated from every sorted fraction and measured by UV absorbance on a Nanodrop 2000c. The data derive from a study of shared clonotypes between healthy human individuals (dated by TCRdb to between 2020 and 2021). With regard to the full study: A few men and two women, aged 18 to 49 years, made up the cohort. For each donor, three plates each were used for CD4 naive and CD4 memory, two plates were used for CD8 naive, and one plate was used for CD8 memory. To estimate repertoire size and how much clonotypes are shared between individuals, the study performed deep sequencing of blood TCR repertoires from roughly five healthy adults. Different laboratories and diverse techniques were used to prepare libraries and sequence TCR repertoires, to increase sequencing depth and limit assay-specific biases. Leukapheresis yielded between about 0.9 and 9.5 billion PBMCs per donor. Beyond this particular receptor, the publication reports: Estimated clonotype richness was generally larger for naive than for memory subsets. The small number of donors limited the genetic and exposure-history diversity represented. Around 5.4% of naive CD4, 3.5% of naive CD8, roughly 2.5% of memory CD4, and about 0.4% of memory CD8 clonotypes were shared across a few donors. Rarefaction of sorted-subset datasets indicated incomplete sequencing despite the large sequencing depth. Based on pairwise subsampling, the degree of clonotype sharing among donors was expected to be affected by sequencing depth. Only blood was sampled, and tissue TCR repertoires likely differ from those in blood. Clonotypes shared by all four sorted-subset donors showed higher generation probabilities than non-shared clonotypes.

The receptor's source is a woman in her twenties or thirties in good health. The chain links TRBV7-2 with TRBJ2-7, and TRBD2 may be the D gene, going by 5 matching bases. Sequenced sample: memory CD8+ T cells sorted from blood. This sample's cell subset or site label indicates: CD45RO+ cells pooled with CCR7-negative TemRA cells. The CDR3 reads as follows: CASSDPRGYGYEQYF. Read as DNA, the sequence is TGTGCCAGCAGCGACCCGAGAGGGTACGGTTACGAGCAGTACTTC.